This T cell receptor beta chain is drawn from a study of T cell responses to AZD1222 COVID-19 vaccine. Notes on the study in general: Baseline seropositivity occurred in only a handful of AZD1222 recipients. Possibly, clonal diversity was underestimated; donors were largely white British and included more females.

The CDR3 totals 12 residues. Germline CDR1 SGDLS, CDR2 YYNGEE. V lost 4 bases and J 6 bases, leaving 10 bases between the germline ends. By share of the sample, this clone is medium-sized (0.01 to 0.1%). Its target is unknown. The table came from immunoSEQ multiplex PCR; TCRdb's copy has only in-frame clones and leaves some out. The sample lists approximately 110,000 clones, 89% seen once, with about 4.3% in the top ten. The chain recombines TRBV9 with TRBJ1-1, with a possible D match to TRBD1 (5 bases). The sequence derives from an adult in good health. Sequencing was performed on peripheral blood, taken on day 0 of AZD1222 vaccination. CDR3 nucleotides: TGTGCCAGCAGCCCCGCAGGGCCTGAAGCTTTCTTT. The encoded protein is CASSPAGPEAFF.